This T cell receptor beta chain was retrieved from a study of cytomegalovirus exposure and HLA in healthy donors listed by TCRdb under 2017. Some background on the complete study: A later analysis indicated that the 130 or so validation repertoires were generated on the platform also employed for the 670 or so repertoires of the first cohort. The aim of the study was to test whether cataloging public T cell receptors could identify signatures of past pathogen exposure. Besides the first cohort of roughly 640 subjects, a separate validation cohort made up of over 95 different subjects was used. The study combined high-throughput TCR immunosequencing, statistical association of individual TCRs with disease status, and machine learning to predict cytomegalovirus infection status.

Donors formed part of the validation cohort, which comprised over a hundred subjects and was distinct from the first cohort of under 850 subjects. The library was obtained by the immunoSEQ multiplex PCR assay. The study's own analysis went as follows. To diagnose cytomegalovirus status from the catalog of TCR beta chain sequences, a statistical classification framework was built. TCRdb re-hosts the immuneACCESS table, in-frame sequences only. Its copies lack some clones; in the studies checked, an unresolved V gene accounts for under half of them, and the cause for the rest is not known. V and J calls and clone size come straight from that table; D and trimming were deduced from the DNA. The sample data list some 78,000 clones, and around 96% of these were observed just once. 1.6% of the sample is in the top ten clones. Notes on this clone: Its antigen remains unidentified. Base-call qualities are not available, and no considerably larger clone is one nucleotide away.

Overall results and qualifications from the work: According to the authors, the approach could potentially be generalized to other disease states and immunological phenotypes. Cytomegalovirus status was reported to be diagnosed by the classifier with high specificity and sensitivity in both the original and validation cohorts. A later analysis lacked HLA typing for the validation cohort, so it scored co-occurrence in that cohort across all 120 repertoires. The study gave a list of roughly 150 TCR beta chains associated with cytomegalovirus. In vitro tests confirmed that a few of the cytomegalovirus-associated TCR beta chains recognize cytomegalovirus antigens. Most TCR sequences were seen in very few donors, while some public TCRs were found in many individuals. Subsequent analysis determined that TCRs grouped into clusters in the first cohort also showed a tendency toward co-occurrence across the roughly 110 validation repertoires, and 85% to 95% of cluster scores exceeded 0.

According to the germline V gene (reference sequence), CDR1 reads SEHNR and CDR2 reads FQNEAQ. From the cysteine up to the phenylalanine, the CDR3 has a length of 12 residues. Just the 36-base CDR3 DNA is kept, in frame starting at base 1. The V end loses 9 bases and the J end loses 1 base, and a stretch of 10 bases separates them. The rearrangement combines TRBV7-9 with TRBJ2-7, with a weak D call of TRBD2 (5 bases match). The sequence came from a man younger than 35 in good health and CMV-seropositive. The sequenced sample was PBMCs. The CDR3 in this case is CASRGQSYEQYF. The nucleotide sequence is given as TGTGCCAGTAGAGGGCAGTCCTACGAGCAGTACTTC.